This entry features one TCR beta chain sequence. The clone's antigen remains unknown. One base away there is no much larger clone; base qualities are not given. The library was built by means of the immunoSEQ multiplex PCR assay. A mixture of 60 forward primers for TCR Vbeta segments and 13 reverse primers for TCR Jbeta segments was used in the multiplex PCR. The CDR3 region of rearranged TCR beta genes was amplified from genomic DNA by a multiplex PCR assay. The amplified TCR beta libraries were sequenced on the Illumina HiSeq System as 87-base-pair reads. The source study handled its data this way. In a later analysis, some 80 million unique TCR beta chains were counted across the approximately 640 repertoires, and roughly 10 million of these chains were shared by at least two donors. To remove PCR and sequencing errors, raw reads were error-corrected and collapsed into unique sequences using a nearest-neighbor algorithm that merged closely related sequences. CDR3 sequences were aligned to IMGT reference sequences to assign V, D and J gene segments. For a sequence to be retained, a match of at least six nucleotides was required to both a V gene segment and a J gene segment. A rearrangement counted as productive if the CDR3 had no stop codons and remained in frame with V and J, and every other rearrangement counted as non-productive. Following IMGT convention, CDR3 was defined as the stretch from the second conserved V-encoded cysteine up to the conserved J-encoded phenylalanine. The earlier analysis of 450 to 750 of the donors excluded any sequence lacking an unambiguous match to a single V gene segment. In an earlier analysis of 587 of the donors, V segments were called functional above 56.7% productive rearrangements and were called segregating when the between-donor standard deviation exceeded 5%. A statistical classification framework was developed to diagnose cytomegalovirus status using the catalog of TCR beta chain sequences. In a later analysis, TCR nucleotide sequences were compared against IMGT/GENE-DB human TR gene sequences so that V and J genes could be assigned. A later analysis assigned CDR3 sequences and most-parsimonious VDJ recombination scenarios with the TCRdist pipeline. In a later analysis, each TCR beta chain was defined by its CDR3 amino acid sequence together with its V-gene family, and reads without a unique V-gene family were excluded. To address suspected cross-contamination and a sequencing artifact, a later analysis removed a few hundred highly shared, low-generation-probability nucleotide sequences. In a later analysis, a clonal expansion index was calculated for each public chain from normalized within-repertoire ranks of inferred template counts. In a later analysis, generation probabilities were computed with a VDJ recombination model fitted to out-of-frame rearrangements, and the resulting probabilities were checked against IGoR. In a later analysis, TCR-TCR, TCR-HLA and TCR-CMV co-occurrence was scored with hypergeometric tests, and a repertoire-size bias correction was applied to TCR pairs. False discovery rates were estimated in a later analysis by permuting HLA or CMV assignments 20 times. In a later analysis, co-occurring TCRs were grouped with DBSCAN, and TCRdist sequence similarity was added when clustering was performed within HLA-allele-positive subsets. Co-occurrence clustering excluded repertoires with fewer than 30,000 or more than 120,000 public chains, plus five with anomalous nucleotide sharing. In its TCRdb copy, this immuneACCESS table keeps in-frame sequences only and misses some clones. Where compared with another copy, unresolved V genes explain less than half of these, and the others have no known cause. The V and J calls and clone size were taken over from that table, and D and trimming were inferred from the DNA. The sample data list roughly 100,000 clones, and around 77% of these were observed just once. The ten largest clonotypes hold around a tenth of the sample.

In total, approximately 610 healthy bone marrow donors made up the cohort. At the time of sampling, all cohort members were nominally healthy, though unrecorded immune exposures were likely present. The donor tested CMV seropositive, placing the donor among the 289 seropositive members of the cohort. Each donor provided a peripheral blood sample, and peripheral blood mononuclear cells were used for TCR beta sequencing. Genomic DNA was extracted from the blood cell samples with the Qiagen DNeasy Blood Extraction Kit. The data derive from a study of cytomegalovirus exposure and HLA in healthy donors (dated by TCRdb to about 2017). For context, the study as a whole: An earlier analysis of several hundred of the donors reported approximately 260 Gb of sequence data and approximately 120 million unique TCR beta sequences obtained from about 170 million T cells. About 310 gigabases of sequencing data and approximately 93 million unique TCR sequences were included in an early release covering about 620 HLA-typed donors. Of the 300 to 500 genotyped donors, 70% to 90% were placed in the genetic ancestry cluster associated with self-reported Caucasian donors. The aim of the study was to test whether cataloging public T cell receptors could identify signatures of past pathogen exposure. Using immunosequencing, the study profiled T cell repertoires from 666 subjects and related those repertoires to cytomegalovirus serostatus. Along with the roughly 670-subject first cohort, a separate validation cohort of approximately 110 different subjects was used. The study combined high-throughput TCR immunosequencing, statistical association of individual TCRs with disease status, and machine learning to predict cytomegalovirus infection status. In a later analysis, previously published TCR beta repertoires from about 640 donors were re-analyzed and high-resolution HLA genotyping was added so that TCR occurrence patterns could be studied. The later analysis used no new phenotypic data to find candidate immune exposures, relying instead on TCR beta sequences and their occurrence across donors. An earlier analysis of 587 of the donors used high-throughput TCR beta sequencing to judge whether each TCR beta V gene segment behaved as functional or pseudogenic. Donor age, sex, ethnicity and CMV serostatus were collected together with the repertoire data. In a later genetic analysis, genome-wide SNP genotypes for about 55% of the 666 donors were used, and that subset was treated as a discovery cohort. Every discovery cohort repertoire had been produced on one sequencing platform. HLA typing included class I and class II loci at four-digit resolution. The number of donors typed differed by locus, with 629-630 for A, B, C, DRB1 and DQB1, 522 for DQA1, about 610 for DPA1, and over 400 for DPB1. Roughly five DR-DQ haplotypes were handled as single units for association and clustering, since linkage in the cohort was strong. Among some 400 genotyped donors of the cohort, an average of around 240,000 unique TCR beta nucleotide sequences were sequenced per donor, roughly 18% of them non-productive. What the work shows at the level of the full study, not this receptor alone: In a later analysis, HLA-associated TCR beta chains showed more clonal expansion and lower generation probabilities than non-associated chains that were equally common. According to a later analysis, TCR association rates differed among HLA loci, with DRB1 alleles showing the most associated TCRs and HLA-C alleles showing the fewest. Most TCR sequences were seen in very few donors, while some public TCRs were found in many individuals. A later genetic analysis reported fewer N-insertions in productive TCRs among donors in an Asian-associated ancestry cluster than the roughly 620-donor mean. In a later analysis, some 17,000 TCR beta sequences were associated with specific HLA alleles at a false discovery rate of 0.05. For the cohort, immune exposure information was limited to CMV serostatus. The presence/absence analyses assumed that sequencing depth was roughly uniform across donors, and that assumption may not be true. In both the original and validation cohorts, the classifier was reported to diagnose cytomegalovirus status with high specificity and sensitivity. In this cohort, only TCR beta chains were sequenced, and detectable features were limited by the absence of alpha or paired-chain data. A cluster of highly shared sequence variants was judged likely to represent a technical artifact of the sequencing pipeline. Assigning TCR associations to individual alleles was difficult when HLA alleles, especially DR and DQ, strongly co-occurred. A later genetic analysis associated a missense DCLRE1C variant with V-gene and J-gene trimming of TCR beta chains, and an independent cohort replicated the association. HLA typing was unavailable for some donors at each locus, so association tests used only the typed subset. The earlier analysis of around 600 of the donors excluded approximately 15 rarely observed V segments, including chromosome 9 orphons, because counts were too low. Most CMV-associated TCR beta chains appeared to be HLA-restricted in a later analysis, and the HLA associations seemed to be driven largely by CMV exposure. Because the 87-base-pair reads could not distinguish some IMGT-functional V segments, including TRBV6-2 and TRBV6-3, those segments were excluded. A further reported finding was that TCR beta sequences accurately predicted the HLA-A and HLA-B alleles for most subjects in the first cohort. An earlier analysis of 587 of the donors showed that most TCR beta V segments appeared in productive rearrangements either about 87% or about 30% of the time, which broadly matched IMGT annotations. A few of the identified cytomegalovirus-associated TCR beta chains were confirmed in vitro to be specific for cytomegalovirus antigens. According to the authors, the approach could potentially be generalized to other disease states and immunological phenotypes. Linkage disequilibrium might explain the correlated functional status among segregating V segments, but an unknown experimental factor could not be ruled out. In the study, 150 to 200 TCR beta chains were listed as associated with cytomegalovirus. Several of the top co-occurrence clusters appeared to be linked to parvovirus B19, influenza, CMV and Epstein-Barr virus, according to a later analysis.

From a lookup of the germline V gene, CDR1 and CDR2 are SGHTA and FQGNSA. Trimmed from V: 4 bases; trimmed from J: 0 bases; junction bases lacking a gene match: 11. The CDR3 covers 18 residues, taking in both the cysteine and the phenylalanine. Only the CDR3 portion is preserved as DNA: 54 bases, with reading frame beginning at the first base. The chain is made from TRBV7-2 and TRBJ2-4; 8 middle bases align to TRBD1. The material sequenced was PBMCs. This receptor was taken from a male donor in good health and CMV-seropositive. The DNA is TGTGCCAGCAGCTCAATACCAGGACAGGGATTAGCCAAAAACATTCAGTACTTC. It encodes CASSSIPGQGLAKNIQYF.